Listed below are T cell receptor beta chains from one sample, sequenced in a study of CD8+CD57+ T cells in acquired aplastic anemia. TCRdb reanalysed the reads using MiXCR and keeps one entry per CDR3 protein. The sample comprises 150,000 or so distinct CDR3 sequences, approximately 51% of which are singletons, and 3.2% rests with the top ten. Sample: sorted CD4+, CD8+, or CD8+CD57+ T cells (not recorded which) from PBMCs. These receptors were taken from a human donor with aplastic anemia. Each CDR3 is given with its conserved first and last residue. The D gene is left open where the match is weak. Size values are once, few and many counts, or a class for expanded clones, and some rows have none.

>TRBD2|TRBJ2-3|-|15|TRBV24-1
CATSNREAGTDTQYF
TGTGCCACCAGTAACCGGGAGGCTGGCACAGATACGCAGTATTTT
>-|TRBJ1-5|-|13|TRBV4-3
CASSQELNQPQHF
TGCGCCAGCAGCCAAGAACTCAATCAGCCCCAGCATTTT
>TRBD1|TRBJ1-6|-|13|TRBV7-2
CASSPSRGSPLHF
TGTGCCAGCAGCCCATCCAGGGGGTCACCCCTCCACTTT
>-|TRBJ2-7|-|13|TRBV4-3
CASSQTNTYEQYF
TGCGCCAGCAGCCAAACCAATACCTACGAGCAGTACTTC
>-|TRBJ2-7|few|14|TRBV7-3
CASSLQPVSYEQYF
TGTGCCAGCAGCTTGCAACCAGTCTCCTACGAGCAGTACTTC
>-|TRBJ1-1|-|15|TRBV12-3/TRBV12-4
CASTGTSGGSAEAFF
TGTGCCAGCACCGGGACTAGCGGGGGGAGTGCTGAAGCTTTCTTT
>-|TRBJ2-1|-|14|TRBV2
CASEGREDYNEQFF
TGTGCCAGCGAGGGACGGGAAGACTACAATGAGCAGTTCTTC
>TRBD2|TRBJ2-1|few|18|TRBV6-2/TRBV6-3
CASSYPRGGAELYNEQFF
TGTGCCAGCAGTTACCCCCGGGGGGGCGCGGAATTGTACAATGAGCAGTTCTTC
>TRBD1|TRBJ1-2|many|15|TRBV5-1
CASSEGQGAYPGYTF
TGCGCCAGCAGCGAGGGACAGGGGGCGTACCCTGGCTACACCTTC
>-|TRBJ1-4|-|13|TRBV2
CASSDRHNEKLFF
TGTGCCAGCAGTGACAGACATAATGAAAAACTGTTTTTT
>TRBD1|TRBJ1-5|many|13|TRBV19
CASTAQGREPQHF
TGTGCCAGTACGGCACAGGGGAGAGAGCCCCAGCATTTT
>-|TRBJ2-1|-|16|TRBV5-4
CASSSAFPSSYNEQFF
TGTGCCAGCAGCTCAGCGTTTCCTAGCTCCTACAATGAGCAGTTCTTC
>TRBD1|TRBJ1-2|many|14|TRBV3-1
CASSGGQGGYGYTF
TGTGCCAGCAGCGGCGGACAGGGCGGCTATGGCTACACCTTC